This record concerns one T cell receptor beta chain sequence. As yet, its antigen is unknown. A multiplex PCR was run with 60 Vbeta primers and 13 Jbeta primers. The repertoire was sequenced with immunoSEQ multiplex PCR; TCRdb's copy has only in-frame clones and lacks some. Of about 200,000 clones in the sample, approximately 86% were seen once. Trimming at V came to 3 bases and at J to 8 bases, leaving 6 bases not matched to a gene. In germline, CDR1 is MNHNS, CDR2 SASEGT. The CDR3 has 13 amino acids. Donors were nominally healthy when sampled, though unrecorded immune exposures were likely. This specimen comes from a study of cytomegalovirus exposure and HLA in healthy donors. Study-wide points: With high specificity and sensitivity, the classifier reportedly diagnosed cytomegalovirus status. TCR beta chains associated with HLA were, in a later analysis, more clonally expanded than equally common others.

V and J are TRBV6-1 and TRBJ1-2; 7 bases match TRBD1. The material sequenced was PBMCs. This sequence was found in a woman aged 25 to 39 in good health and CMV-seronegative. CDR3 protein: CASSDQTGFGYTF. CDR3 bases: TGTGCCAGCAGTGATCAGACAGGGTTCGGCTACACCTTC.